This T cell receptor beta chain was found in a study of T cells after yellow fever vaccination. Study conclusions and caveats: The booster saw the reappearance of most primary-vaccination clones (approximately 97% CD4, less than 90% CD8). A faster peak, day 5 versus 15, was reached by the weaker secondary response.

This clonotype has only a few counts. Its antigen is not identified. The CDR3 sequence is 14 residues long. Looked up from germline, CDR1 is SEHNR and CDR2 is FQNEAQ (reference sequence). Trimming pared 5 bases from V and 3 bases from J, leaving 13 bases between. TCRdb re-called the 5' RACE reads through MiXCR, storing one row per CDR3 protein. The data contain roughly 240,000 distinct CDR3 sequences, roughly 6.2% of them seen just once; the ten biggest clones take up approximately 1.1%. V usage is TRBV7-9 and J usage is TRBJ2-5; D gene ambiguous. Sequenced material: CD4+ T cells sorted from PBMCs, taken on the day of the yellow fever booster vaccination. The receptor's source is a man aged 30-40 years who received the YFV17D yellow fever vaccine. The CDR3 coding sequence is TGTGCCAGCAGCCGCCGTATCACGGAAGAGACCCAGTACTTC. Its protein product is CASSRRITEETQYF. Supplemented by reference TRBV7-9 and TRBJ2-5, the full variable domain reads DTGVSQNPRHKITKRGQNVTFRCDPISEHNRLYWYRQTLGQGPEFLTYFQNEAQLEKSRLLSDRFSAERPKGSFSTLEIQRTEQGDSAMYLCASSRRITEETQYFGPGTRLLVL.